These 16 T cell receptor beta chains share one sample of origin, sequenced in a study of T cell clonality in common variable immunodeficiency. The table came from immunoSEQ multiplex PCR; TCRdb's copy has only in-frame clones and leaves some out. Singletons are absent from the sample, which has more than 65,000 clones. Sequencing was carried out using peripheral blood mononuclear cells. All receptors derive from a person aged 18 to 70 in good health.

The table lists this clone with many counts. The read falls 3 residues short of the CDR3 end, and the missing part is taken from the germline J gene. The genes are TRBV11-3 and TRBJ2-7; D ambiguous. This CDR3 has 12 amino acids. Germline lookup yields CDR1 SGHNT and CDR2 YENEEA. Trimming took 2 bases from V and 6 from J, leaving 8 bases between them. The CDR3 bases that were read are TGTGCCAGCAGCTTATCCACTGGCGAG. Its translation: CASSLSTGE. Given in full, the CDR3 is CASSLSTGEQYF.

This clone was recorded many times. The read stops 3 residues short of the end of the CDR3; the missing end is completed from the germline J gene. Other DNA sequences in this sample translate to the same CDR3. J is TRBJ2-7 and V is TRBV19; D is undetermined. Germline V gives CDR1 LNHDA, CDR2 SQIVND (reference sequence). V was cut by 6 bases and J by 0 bases, with 9 bases left in between. This CDR3 has 13 residues. The CDR3 loop is CASRQPSSYEQYF. The sequenced part of the CDR3 DNA is TGTGCCAGTAGACAGCCAAGCTCCTACGAG.

This clone was observed many times. The read ends 3 residues shy of where the CDR3 ends; the end is completed using the germline J gene. The J gene is TRBJ2-5, the V gene TRBV19; D uncertain. From germline, CDR1 is LNHDA and CDR2 SQIVND (reference sequence). The CDR3 has 13 amino acids. Trimming cost V 1 base and J 4 bases, with 7 bases left between them. CDR3 in amino acids: CASSIGGGETQYF. The DNA read from the CDR3 is TGTGCCAGTAGTATAGGAGGCGGAGAGACC.

This clone came up many times. The CDR3 end falls 3 residues outside the read, so it is completed with the germline J gene. V and J are TRBV5-4 and TRBJ2-7; 8 bases match TRBD1. CDR3 length equals 13 residues. Per germline, CDR1 SGHNT and CDR2 YYREEE (reference sequence). Trimming removed 4 bases from V and 6 bases from J; junction bases left unmatched: 6. The CDR3 loop is CASSKTGVGEQYF. The sequenced part of the CDR3 DNA is TGTGCCAGCAGCAAGACAGGGGTCGGCGAG.

This clone was seen repeatedly, ten times or more. The read terminates 3 residues before the CDR3 end, so the remaining end is supplied by the germline J gene. The rearrangement links TRBV7-9 to TRBJ2-7, with no clear D. V lost 3 bases to trimming and J lost 3 bases, with 3 bases between them. This CDR3 is 11 amino acids long. The V gene's germline CDR1 is SEHNR and CDR2 FQNEAQ (reference sequence). The CDR3 protein is CASSFHYEQYF. CDR3 DNA, as far as it was read: TGTGCCAGCAGCTTTCACTACGAG.

The table lists this clone with many counts. The CDR3 end lies 3 residues beyond the end of the read and is filled in from the germline J gene. The gene calls are TRBV7-2 and TRBJ2-1, with unresolved D. Per the germline V gene, CDR1 is SGHTA and CDR2 is FQGNSA. The CDR3 extends over 14 amino acids. V was shortened by 0 bases and J by 8 bases, with 11 bases between the two germline ends. The CDR3: CASSLALAKDEQFF. Partial CDR3 DNA: TGTGCCAGCAGCTTAGCGTTAGCAAAGGATGAG.

In its sample, this clone was seen many times. Sequencing ends 3 residues short of the CDR3 end; the germline J gene provides the rest. The gene calls are TRBV19 and TRBJ2-5; 12 bases align to TRBD2. Germline lookup yields CDR1 LNHDA and CDR2 SQIVND (reference sequence). V dropped 5 bases and J dropped 4; count of bases not matched to a gene: 8. This CDR3 is 16 amino acids long. CDR3 in amino acids: CASSLLAGGLLETQYF. The part of the CDR3 DNA that was read is TGTGCCAGTAGTCTACTAGCGGGAGGTCTCTTAGAGACC.

A few counts support this clone. Germline and junction disagree at one end, which may indicate a read error. The observed sequence ends 3 residues before the CDR3 terminus, with the missing tail filled in from the germline J gene. The J gene is TRBJ2-2, the V gene TRBV7-7; 7 positions match TRBD1. Germline V lookup: CDR1 SSHAT, CDR2 FNYEAQ (reference sequence). The CDR3 is 17 residues long. CDR3 protein: CASSLDETGLNTGELFF. CDR3 DNA (partial): TGTGCTAGCAGCTTAGATGAGACAGGGCTTAACACCGGGGAG.

The table lists this clone with many counts. The read falls 3 residues short of the CDR3 end, and the missing part is taken from the germline J gene. The rearrangement links TRBV29-1 to TRBJ1-1; D gene unclear. In germline, CDR1 is SQVTM, CDR2 ANQGSEA. The germline V and J ends were trimmed by 7 bases and 1 base, with 16 bases remaining between them. The CDR3 totals 14 residues. The CDR3 DNA, read in part, is TGCAGCGCCCTTAGGGTGTTGAGGAACACTGAA. Amino acids: CSALRVLRNTE. The whole CDR3 reads CSALRVLRNTEAFF.

This clone came up many times. The observed sequence ends 3 residues before the CDR3 terminus, with the missing tail filled in from the germline J gene. V gene TRBV5-1 combines with J gene TRBJ2-7; D possibly corresponds to TRBD2 (6 bases). The CDR3 contains 14 residues. CDR1 is SGHRS and CDR2 is YFSETQ in the germline V gene. The V and J ends lost 1 base and 0 bases respectively, with 8 bases between them. Incomplete CDR3 DNA: TGCGCCAGCAGCTTGACGGGGGTCTCCTACGAG. Protein sequence: CASSLTGVSYE. The entire CDR3 protein is CASSLTGVSYEQYF.

This clone was detected many times. This chain's CDR3 is CARSRLAGYWRGDTQYF. CDR3 DNA, as far as it was read: TGTGCCAGAAGCCGACTAGCGGGTTATTGGCGGGGAGATACG. The V call is TRBV5-3, the J call TRBJ2-3; 10 bases match TRBD2. The read falls 3 residues short of the CDR3 end, and the missing part is taken from the germline J gene. TRBV5-3 counts as an open reading frame of uncertain function. The J segment lost 5 bases and the V segment lost 4 bases, leaving 13 bases of the junction unmatched. This CDR3 is built from 17 residues.

Many counts were recorded for this clone. At one end, the junction sequence differs from germline, possibly due to a read error. The read falls 3 residues short of the CDR3 end, and the missing part is taken from the germline J gene. V usage is TRBV4-2 and J usage is TRBJ2-2; D not certain. Germline CDR1 reads LGHNA; CDR2 reads YNFKEQ. The CDR3 length is 15 residues. CDR3 DNA (partial): TGCGCCAGCAGTCCGGTCGCCGCGAACACCGGGGAG. This translates into CASSPVAANTGE. The full-length CDR3 reads as CASSPVAANTGELFF.

There are many counts of this clone. The CDR3 is cut off 3 residues early in the read; its end comes from the germline J gene. The genes are TRBV12-3 or TRBV12-4 and TRBJ1-1; D call uncertain. V was clipped by 3 bases and J by 0 bases, with 8 bases between them. CDR3 length: 14 amino acids. The sequenced part of the CDR3 DNA is TGTGCCAGCAGTTTTGGCCGAATGAACACTGAA. This gives the protein CASSFGRMNTE. The whole CDR3 is CASSFGRMNTEAFF.

The table lists this clone with many counts. The CDR3 is cut off 3 residues early in the read; its end comes from the germline J gene. The chain has TRBV14 and TRBJ2-5; D might be TRBD2 (6 bases). Germline CDR1 and CDR2: SGHDN and FVKESK. Trimming pared 4 bases from V and 5 bases from J, leaving 11 bases between. The CDR3 length is 13 residues. The CDR3 sequence: CASSRAGWETQYF. The CDR3 DNA, read in part, is TGTGCCAGCAGCCGCGCGGGATGGGAGACC.

This clone was observed at least ten times. The read ends 3 residues shy of where the CDR3 ends; the end is completed using the germline J gene. The chain recombines TRBV10-3 with TRBJ2-3; 13 nucleotides match TRBD2. The germline V gene has CDR1 ENHRY and CDR2 SYGVKD. The length of the CDR3 is 19 residues. V shed 0 bases, J shed 0 bases, and the junction held 6 bases outside the gene matches. The CDR3 sequence: CAISESLGLAGVSTDTQYF. Incomplete CDR3 DNA: TGTGCCATCAGTGAGTCATTAGGACTAGCGGGAGTAAGCACAGATACG.

This clone was detected many times. The sequence runs out 3 residues before the end of the CDR3; the remainder is reconstructed from the germline J gene. The rearrangement links TRBV7-2 to TRBJ2-5; 7 nucleotides line up with TRBD1. Germline V gene data show CDR1 as SGHTA and CDR2 as FQGNSA. This CDR3 contains 13 residues. V lost 4 bases to trimming and J lost 4 bases; unmatched junction nucleotides: 3. Partial CDR3 DNA: TGTGCCAGCAGCTACCCAGGGGGAGAGACC. It codes for CASSYPGGET. Given in full, the CDR3 is CASSYPGGETQYF.